This T cell receptor beta chain emerged from a study of regulatory T cells in long-lasting Graves disease. Stated time point: persistent/refractory GD, antithyroid drugs over 5 years with positive TRAb. Construction of the TCR library relied on RNA isolated from PBMCs. A volume of roughly 8.4 milliliters of peripheral blood was collected in EDTA tubes. General study results and limits: Gene preferences differed: TRBV28, TRBJ1-2, TRBJ2-5 in persistent cases. TCR diversity was lower in persistent Graves' patients (versus newly diagnosed ones).

The germline V and J ends were trimmed by 2 bases and 4 bases, with 22 bases remaining between them. The CDR3 loop spans 18 amino acids. Germline values: CDR1 KGHDR, CDR2 SFDVKD. This clonotype was counted only a few times. As yet, its antigen is unknown. iRepertoire HTBI primers and Arm-PCR of CDR3 regions built TCR beta libraries. TCRdb called the multiplex PCR reads again in MiXCR, with one record for every CDR3 protein. This sample has 600,000 to 850,000 distinct CDR3 sequences; 25% to 30% occur once, and the top ten carry 42%. The source is a female donor with Graves disease. This chain links TRBV24-1 with TRBJ1-2, with D perhaps TRBD1 (5 bases). This specimen consisted of peripheral blood mononuclear cells (PBMCs), obtained when the disease was refractory, from a patient treated with antithyroid drugs. The CDR3 region has the DNA TGTGCCACCAGTGATTCGAGAGCCCGGGACCGATCCTTCTATGGCTACACCTTC. Its protein is CATSDSRARDRSFYGYTF.